The source of this T cell receptor beta chain is a study of early T cells in non-severe SARS-CoV-2 infection (dated by TCRdb to the early 2020s). Study-level background: Bulk RNA from unsorted whole blood was used for TCR sequencing, so alpha and beta chains could not be paired. Overall results and qualifications from the work: VDJdb matching was skewed toward anti-spike CD8 responses and likely underestimated virus-specific expansions, missing private and CD4 specificities.

The library was produced with 5' RACE. Sequencing used a NextSeq 500. To correct for sequencing error and PCR bias, the TCR library protocol tagged individual cDNA molecules with unique molecular identifiers. Both TCR alpha and beta chains were sequenced, and tight co-correlation was observed between alpha and beta sequence abundances in each sample. Concerning the study's data processing: Decombinator V4 was used to annotate TCR sequences for V gene, J gene and CDR3. Expanded TCRs were defined as changing significantly between any two time points under a Poisson model with p below 0.0001. TCR abundances were normalised to the total number of TCRs sequenced in each sample and reported as counts per million. TRAV1-2 paired with TRAJ12, TRAJ20 or TRAJ33 defined MAIT TCRs, while TRAV10 paired with TRAJ18 defined iNKT TCRs. VDJdb, accessed on 1 November 2021, was searched for TCRs annotated for CMV, EBV and SARS-CoV-2, and TCRs annotated for more than one antigen were excluded. TCRdb reprocessing: public reads trimmed at Q25 with fastp, clones called with MiXCR, in-frame beta chains kept. Duplicate CDR3 protein sequences are folded into a single record with the most common DNA and genes. TCRdb, rather than the study authors, made the V and J calls. Within this sample are some 61,000 distinct CDR3 sequences, with roughly 10% of them counted one time only. In total, the top ten clones hold 4.5% of the sample.

This was a case-control study nested in a cohort of healthcare workers in London, UK, who had nasopharyngeal swab PCR tests and blood samples taken every week. Healthcare workers were enrolled in the week of the UK lockdown, from 23 to 31 March 2020, and were followed every week for up to about 16 weeks. There are 15 amino acids in the CDR3, from cysteine to phenylalanine inclusive. Of the read, only the CDR3 DNA is kept; its 45 bases are in frame from base 1. As encoded in the germline V gene, CDR1 is SGHRS while CDR2 is YFSETQ. After removal of 4 bases from V and 5 bases from J, the junction retains 8 bases not matched to a gene. This clonotype turned up a few times. Its antigen is currently not known. Base qualities are not provided; no much larger clone lies one nucleotide away.

The receptor's source is an adult who was a healthcare worker with PCR-confirmed SARS-CoV-2 infection or an uninfected control (not recorded which). The rearranged chain carries TRBV5-1 and TRBJ2-7; TRBD2 matches 11 bases in the middle. Sequenced input: whole blood. The CDR3 here reads CASSQRTSGSDEQYF. The sequenced DNA is TGCGCCAGCAGCCAAAGGACTAGCGGGTCCGACGAGCAGTACTTC.